The TCR beta chain under discussion was sequenced for a study of radiotherapy plus CTLA-4 blockade in lung cancer. About the study: Patients showed objective responses in 15% to 20% of cases, and disease control was achieved by about 30%.

General study findings and limits: Among blood TCR repertoires after radiotherapy plus ipilimumab, tumor-derived clones expanded.

Assay: immunoSEQ multiplex PCR; the TCRdb copy retains only in-frame clones and omits some. The repertoire holds some 87,000 clones, with over 75% as singletons. The CDR3 runs to 14 residues. CDR1 and CDR2 (germline): SGHRS, YFSETQ. Trimming stripped 4 bases from V and 0 bases from J, with 11 bases between. As to this clone: No antigen is known for it.

The chain employs TRBV5-1 and TRBJ2-7; weak D call: TRBD2 (6 bases). This TCR came from a human donor with non-small cell lung cancer that progressed on radiotherapy plus ipilimumab. Here the sequenced sample was peripheral blood, taken from a patient treated with radiotherapy plus ipilimumab. Here the CDR3 DNA reads TGCGCCAGCAGCCTGGCGGGACTCTCCTACGAGCAGTACTTC. Translating it yields CASSLAGLSYEQYF.